This passage covers 12 T cell receptor beta chains from one sample sequenced in a study of T cell repertoires in cytomegalovirus infection. No cognate antigen is known for these TCRs. In TCRdb, the reads were re-called with MiXCR into one record per CDR3 protein. The profile covers more than 110,000 distinct CDR3 sequences, with 30% to 40% appearing a single time and 52% taken by the ten largest. The material was CD8+ T cells from cultured PBMCs, obtained from culture after CMV antigen stimulation. The source is a human donor in good health (CMV status not recorded). Some clones in this sample may be carry-over from other donors' samples.

This clonotype showed up just a few times. The chain combines TRBV9 with TRBJ2-1; D possibly corresponds to TRBD2 (5 bases). The V gene's germline CDR1 is SGDLS and CDR2 YYNGEE. Trimming left V 0 bases short and J 3 bases short, with 16 bases between. The CDR3 spans 17 residues. CDR3 amino acids: CASSVAVGSAGYNEQFF. The CDR3 DNA sequence: TGTGCCAGCAGCGTAGCCGTTGGTAGCGCAGGCTACAATGAGCAGTTCTTC.

This chain connects TRBV10-3 to TRBJ2-7, with 7 bases identical to TRBD1. V lost 0 bases to trimming and J lost 4 bases; unmatched junction nucleotides: 9. Per germline, CDR1 ENHRY and CDR2 SYGVKD. The CDR3 runs to 16 residues. CDR3 in DNA: TGTGCCATCAGTGAGTCAATTGGGACAGCCGCGTACGAGCAGTACTTC. Amino acids: CAISESIGTAAYEQYF.

The V gene is TRBV5-6, the J gene TRBJ1-2; the match to TRBD1 covers 9 bases. V was clipped by 0 bases and J by 4 bases; unmatched bases: 7. This CDR3 has 16 amino acids. The germline gives CDR1 SGHDT, CDR2 YYEEEE. The DNA for the CDR3 is TGTGCCAGCAGCTTGGTTCCGGGACAGGGCGGCTATGGCTACACCTTC. Protein: CASSLVPGQGGYGYTF.

V gene TRBV6-8 combines with J gene TRBJ2-5, with D unresolved. Germline CDR1 and CDR2: MNHGY and SAAAGT. V was cut by 0 bases and J by 5 bases, with 10 bases left in between. CDR3 size: 14 residues. CDR3 bases: TGTGCCAGCAGTTACTCCGGCCTGGGGGAGACCCAGTACTTC. It yields the protein CASSYSGLGETQYF.

This clonotype was seen more than once but under ten times. The chain employs TRBV28 and TRBJ2-7; 10 nucleotides line up with TRBD1. Germline V gene data show CDR1 as MDHEN and CDR2 as SYDVKM. Unmatched junction bases numbered 8, after V lost 7 bases and J lost 5 bases. The CDR3 consists of 14 residues. CDR3 in amino acids: CASTPGTGAHEQYF. The CDR3 DNA follows: TGTGCCAGCACCCCCGGGACAGGGGCTCACGAGCAGTACTTC.

The chain has TRBV7-2 and TRBJ2-7; D possibly uses TRBD1 or TRBD2 (5 bases each). Germline V CDR1 and CDR2: SGHTA, FQGNSA. The CDR3 is 16 amino acids. V lost 1 base to trimming and J lost 6 bases, with 19 bases between them. CDR3 sequence: CASSLDFGTGVVEQYF. In DNA form, the CDR3 reads TGTGCCAGCAGCTTAGATTTTGGGACCGGGGTGGTCGAGCAGTACTTC. The complete variable domain, with remaining parts taken from reference TRBV7-2 and TRBJ2-7, reads GAGVSQSPSNKVTEKGKDVELRCDPISGHTALYWYRQSLGQGLEFLIYFQGNSAPDKSGLPSDRFSAERTGGSVSTLTIQRTQQEDSAVYLCASSLDFGTGVVEQYFGPGTRLTVT.

The rearrangement joins TRBV9 to TRBJ2-1; 12 positions agree with TRBD2. J gave up 4 bases and V 4 bases, and 9 bases lay outside the gene matches. The CDR3 loop spans 17 amino acids. Germline CDR1 and CDR2: SGDLS and YYNGEE. CDR3 bases: TGTGCCAGCAGCCCAAGACTAGCGGGGGCGGGGTACAATGAGCAGTTCTTC. Translation: CASSPRLAGAGYNEQFF.

The chain links TRBV27 to TRBJ2-7, with 9 bases matching TRBD1. Germline trimming cut 6 bases from V and 2 bases from J; bases unmatched to any gene: 5. This CDR3 comprises 14 residues. Germline V gene lookup returns CDR1 MNHEY and CDR2 SMNVEV (reference sequence). The DNA of the CDR3 is TGTGCCAGCAGCATCGGGACAGGGCCCTACGAGCAGTACTTC. This encodes CASSIGTGPYEQYF.

The table lists this clonotype with many counts. This chain connects TRBV12-3 or TRBV12-4 to TRBJ2-7, with D unclear. This CDR3 is 12 amino acids long. Trimming stripped 5 bases from V and 3 bases from J, with 8 bases between. CDR3 loop: CASSLGYYEQYF. The CDR3, as DNA: TGTGCCAGCAGTCTAGGGTACTACGAGCAGTACTTC.

The genes are TRBV12-3 or TRBV12-4 and TRBJ2-1; the D gene is possibly TRBD2 (6 bases). The V and J ends lost 5 bases and 10 bases respectively, with 21 bases between them. The CDR3 length is 15 residues. The CDR3 spells CASSRGRGGTREQFF. The CDR3 bases are TGTGCCAGCAGTCGAGGGCGGGGTGGGACGAGAGAGCAGTTCTTC.

This chain connects TRBV27 to TRBJ2-7; D perhaps matches TRBD1 (6 bases). The germline gives CDR1 MNHEY, CDR2 SMNVEV (reference sequence). Trimming took 0 bases from V and 7 from J, leaving 19 bases between them. The CDR3 contains 16 residues. The CDR3, as DNA: TGTGCCAGCAGTTTATCGCGGCAGGGGCCGCTTGTGGAGCAGTACTTC. Protein sequence: CASSLSRQGPLVEQYF.

This clonotype has only a few counts. The V and J genes are TRBV6-6 and TRBJ2-3, with TRBD2 matching over 7 bases. V shed 4 bases and J 9 bases; nucleotides not matched to a gene: 10. The germline gives CDR1 MNHNY, CDR2 SVGAGI (reference sequence). The CDR3 extends over 14 amino acids. The CDR3 here is CASSSIPGLSTQYF. The CDR3 nucleotides are TGTGCCAGCAGTTCCATTCCGGGACTATCAACGCAGTATTTT.